The rows below give T cell receptor beta chains drawn from one sample of a study of blood T cells in healthy people across ages. TCRdb reanalysed the 5' RACE reads using MiXCR and keeps one entry per CDR3 protein. The data show about 730,000 distinct CDR3 sequences, approximately 43% seen once. Sequencing was done on a sample of blood. These TCRs come from a woman aged 55-69 years in good health. Both conserved end residues are part of each CDR3. D genes are given only for firm matches. Clone size, where shown, is once, few, many, or a class for clones that have expanded.

clone_size	d_call	v_call	j_call	cdr3_nt	cdr3_aa
NA	TRBD2	TRBV5-1	TRBJ2-2	TGCGCCAGCAGCTTGGCCAAGACTAGCGGGAGACAGGCCAGGGAGCTGTTTTTT	CASSLAKTSGRQARELFF
NA	NA	TRBV5-6	TRBJ2-3	TGTGCCAGCAGCTTGGCTCGCGGGTTCACAGATACGCAGTATTTT	CASSLARGFTDTQYF
NA	TRBD1	TRBV7-2	TRBJ1-5	TGTGCCAGCAGCTCAGACAGGGGGCTAGACAATCAGCCCCAGCATTTT	CASSSDRGLDNQPQHF
NA	NA	TRBV9	TRBJ1-2	TGTGCCAGCAGCGCCCTGGGGGGCCCCTATGGCTACACCTTC	CASSALGGPYGYTF
NA	TRBD1	TRBV11-2	TRBJ2-7	TGTGCCAGCAGGCGCCCGGGACAGCAGGCAGGCGACCAGTACTTC	CASRRPGQQAGDQYF
few	NA	TRBV20-1	TRBJ2-7	TGCAGTGCTAGTATTGGATCCGAGCAGTACTTC	CSASIGSEQYF
few	TRBD2	TRBV5-1	TRBJ2-1	TGCGCCAGCAGCCTCCCAGCGGGAGAAGGCGATGAGCAGTTCTTC	CASSLPAGEGDEQFF
NA	NA	TRBV4-3	TRBJ2-3	TGCGCCAGCCCCTTAGAACTGACTCTCACAGATACGCAGTATTTT	CASPLELTLTDTQYF
NA	TRBD2	TRBV10-3	TRBJ2-1	TGTGCCATCAGTGAGGGACTAGCGGGACGTGCGAGCTCCTACAATGAGCAGTTCTTC	CAISEGLAGRASSYNEQFF
NA	TRBD1	TRBV3-1	TRBJ2-3	TGTGCCAGCAGCCACACCTCAGGGGGAGATACGCAGTATTTT	CASSHTSGGDTQYF
many	TRBD2	TRBV12-3/TRBV12-4	TRBJ2-1	TGTGCCAGCAGTTTAAGGGAGGGACTAAACAATGAGCAGTTCTTC	CASSLREGLNNEQFF
few	TRBD2	TRBV27	TRBJ2-7	TGTGCCAGTTCGAGACTAGTCGGGGGGTCCTACGAGCAGTACTTC	CASSRLVGGSYEQYF
few	TRBD2	TRBV6-5	TRBJ2-7	TGTGCCAGCAGGCGGACTAGCGACGAGCAGTACTTC	CASRRTSDEQYF
NA	NA	TRBV25-1	TRBJ2-3	TGTGCCAGCAGTATTCGCGGTGGGGGAGATACGCAGTATTTT	CASSIRGGGDTQYF
NA	TRBD1	TRBV5-1	TRBJ2-7	TGCGCCAGCGGACAGGGCCCCTCCTACGAGCAGTACTTC	CASGQGPSYEQYF
few	NA	TRBV24-1	TRBJ2-1	TGTGCCACCGTTGGGACTCAAGGCGACAATGAGCAGTTCTTC	CATVGTQGDNEQFF
few	NA	TRBV4-2	TRBJ1-5	TGTGCCAGCAGCCACGACGAAGGCAATCAGCCCCAGCATTTT	CASSHDEGNQPQHF
few	NA	TRBV7-3	TRBJ2-5	TGTGCCAGCAGCTTAAGGGGGGCCCAGTACTTC	CASSLRGAQYF
NA	TRBD1	TRBV27	TRBJ1-6	TGTGCCAGCAGCTCGGACGTAGACGACAGGGGGAATTCACCCCTCCACTTT	CASSSDVDDRGNSPLHF
NA	NA	TRBV5-1	TRBJ1-2	TGCGCCAGCAGCTTGGAGGCCAGTCCTTCTGGCTACACCTTC	CASSLEASPSGYTF
NA	NA	TRBV3-1	TRBJ2-7	TGTGCCAGCAGCCGAGATACCGACGAGCAGTACTTC	CASSRDTDEQYF
few	TRBD1	TRBV12-3/TRBV12-4	TRBJ2-2	TGTGCCAGCAGCAACACAGGGGTTTATGCCACCGGGGAGCTGTTTTTT	CASSNTGVYATGELFF
many	NA	TRBV10-3	TRBJ2-1	TGTGCCATCAGTGAGTCGAAAGGCGGGGGCTTCCGCGAGCAGTTCTTC	CAISESKGGGFREQFF
NA	TRBD2	TRBV7-8	TRBJ2-3	TGTGCCAGCAGCCTGACTAGCGGGAGGGTGGCAGATACGCAGTATTTT	CASSLTSGRVADTQYF
few	NA	TRBV20-1	TRBJ2-6	TGCAGTGCTACCCCCGGCAGCTCTGGGGCCAACGTCCTGACTTTC	CSATPGSSGANVLTF
few	TRBD2	TRBV10-1	TRBJ2-5	TGCGCCAGCAGTGGGACTAGCGGGGGGGCCATGGAGACCCAGTACTTC	CASSGTSGGAMETQYF
NA	TRBD2	TRBV6-2/TRBV6-3	TRBJ2-5	TGTGCCAGCAGCTCTCCTAGCGGGAGGGTAGAGACCCAGTACTTC	CASSSPSGRVETQYF
NA	NA	TRBV2	TRBJ2-5	TGTGCCACCGGGGGTCCGGGGCAAGAGACCCAGTACTTC	CATGGPGQETQYF
NA	NA	TRBV7-3	TRBJ2-7	TGTGCCTCGGGGTTAGATGGGGGTGAGCAGTACTTC	CASGLDGGEQYF